The sequence of this T cell receptor beta chain was determined in a study of T cells in Graves' hyperthyroidism and ophthalmopathy. Researchers took RNA transcripts and amplified the TCR beta CDR3 regions from them. TCR CDR3 regions were first amplified by RT-PCR with HTBI primers. TCRdb reanalysed the multiplex PCR reads using MiXCR and keeps one entry per CDR3 protein. The sample has approximately 700,000 distinct CDR3 sequences, 40% to 55% seen once. Researchers barred patients who had uncontrolled infection, other autoimmune disease, pregnancy or lactation. Diagnostic assessment was based on clinical symptoms, serum thyroxine and TRAb, thyroid ultrasound and orbital computed tomography. The length of the CDR3 is 15 residues. The V gene lost 4 bases and the J gene lost 4 bases, with 17 bases spanning the gap. The V gene's germline CDR1 is SGHNT and CDR2 YYREEE (reference sequence).

Material: peripheral blood or thyroid tissue (not recorded which). The chain uses TRBV5-4 and TRBJ1-1; tentatively, D is TRBD1 (6 bases). The TCR originated in an adult man with Graves' disease, either hyperthyroidism or ophthalmopathy (not recorded which). CDR3 sequence reads: CASSPMTGVATEAFF. CDR3 coding DNA: TGTGCCAGCAGCCCTATGACAGGAGTGGCCACTGAAGCTTTCTTT.